This is a list of T cell receptor beta chains from one sample in a study of cytomegalovirus exposure and HLA in healthy donors. Clones were sequenced by immunoSEQ multiplex PCR, and TCRdb holds only the in-frame ones, with some missing. The sample shows some 130,000 clones, around 80% of them seen only once. The sequencing sample was made of PBMCs. The receptors stem from a human donor in good health. Both conserved end residues are part of each CDR3. D genes are given only for firm matches. Clone sizes are given selectively: once, few, many, or a class where the clone is expanded.

>-|TRBJ1-1|-|TRBV19
TGTGCCAGTAGTGCAAGGGGACTTATTTTGAACACTGAAGCTTTCTTT
CASSARGLILNTEAFF
>-|TRBJ2-6|-|TRBV6-1
TGTGCCAGCAGTGAGTTAACAGGGATAGGTGGGGCCAACGTCCTGACTTTC
CASSELTGIGGANVLTF
>-|TRBJ1-5|-|TRBV9
TGTGCCAGCAGCGTAGGCGGCACCCAGCCCCAGCATTTT
CASSVGGTQPQHF
>few|TRBJ2-7|-|TRBV19
TGTGCCAGTAAGCCCGCTGGGGCCTACGAGCAGTACTTC
CASKPAGAYEQYF
>-|TRBJ2-7|TRBD2|TRBV27
TGTGCCAGCAGTCTCAGACTAGCGGGGACGTACGAGCAGTACTTC
CASSLRLAGTYEQYF
>many|TRBJ1-1|-|TRBV19
TGTGCCAGTAGTATCGGACAGATGAACACTGAAGCTTTCTTT
CASSIGQMNTEAFF
>-|TRBJ2-5|TRBD1|TRBV5-1
TGCGCCAGCAGCGTTACACCTGGACAGGGGGTCGGAGAGACCCAGTACTTC
CASSVTPGQGVGETQYF
>-|TRBJ1-6|-|TRBV27
TGTGCCAGCAGGGTACAGGGTCCCTACAATTCACCCCTCCACTTT
CASRVQGPYNSPLHF
>-|TRBJ1-1|TRBD1|TRBV5-6
TGTGCCAGCGACAGGGGACATGAAGCTTTCTTT
CASDRGHEAFF
>-|TRBJ2-7|-|TRBV15
TGTGCCACCAGCAGAGAGGATCTCTCACGGCTGGAGGACGAGCAGTACTTC
CATSREDLSRLEDEQYF
>-|TRBJ1-5|-|TRBV6-6
TGTGCCAGCAGTTACGACAGTCGATACAATCAGCCCCAGCATTTT
CASSYDSRYNQPQHF
>-|TRBJ2-3|-|TRBV7-9
TGTGCCAGCAGCTTAGCCAACACAGATACGCAGTATTTT
CASSLANTDTQYF
>-|TRBJ1-1|-|TRBV10-3
TGTGCCATCCTGGGGACTGGGAACACTGAAGCTTTCTTT
CAILGTGNTEAFF
>-|TRBJ1-4|-|TRBV5-4
TGTGCCAGCGCCCTTGGGGGGAATGGGGAAAAACTGTTTTTT
CASALGGNGEKLFF
>-|TRBJ2-7|TRBD1|TRBV4-1
TGCGCCAGCAGCCAAGACACAGGGGGCGAGCAGTACTTC
CASSQDTGGEQYF
>-|TRBJ1-5|-|TRBV27
TGTGCCAGCAGCTGGGTGGGAGAGGGCACTCAGCCCCAGCATTTT
CASSWVGEGTQPQHF
>-|TRBJ1-4|-|TRBV11-2
TGTGCCAGCAGCGAGCGCAGGGGCGGGGGTGAAAAACTGTTTTTT
CASSERRGGGEKLFF
>-|TRBJ1-3|-|TRBV5-4
TGTGCCAGCAGCTCTCGGACGGGGGAGTCCCAACGGGGAAACACCATATATTTT
CASSSRTGESQRGNTIYF
>-|TRBJ1-1|-|TRBV6-6
TGTGCCAGCAGGTATACAGGTGAAGCTTTCTTT
CASRYTGEAFF
>-|TRBJ2-7|TRBD1|TRBV19
TGTGCCAGTACCAGGACAGGGGGCAGCTACGAGCAGTACTTC
CASTRTGGSYEQYF
>-|TRBJ2-7|TRBD1|TRBV19
TGTGCCAGTAGGGAGACAGGGAGCTCCTACGAGCAGTACTTC
CASRETGSSYEQYF
>few|TRBJ1-5|TRBD1|TRBV7-9
TGTGCCAGCAGCCTGGCCGGGACAGGGTATCAGCCCCAGCATTTT
CASSLAGTGYQPQHF
>-|TRBJ2-1|-|TRBV7-2
TGTGCCAGCAGCCCGCGGTCCTTGGGGCAGTTCTTC
CASSPRSLGQFF
>-|TRBJ2-1|TRBD2|TRBV19
TGTGCCAGTAGTAAGGGATGGGGCGGGGGGGCCGCCAATGAGCAGTTCTTC
CASSKGWGGGAANEQFF
>-|TRBJ2-5|TRBD1|TRBV7-9
TGTGCCAGCAGGGACAGGGGGCCTGTAGGGACCCAGTACTTC
CASRDRGPVGTQYF
>-|TRBJ1-3|TRBD1|TRBV5-1
TGCGCCAGCAGCCTGACCGGGACAGAAAGCTCTGGAAACACCATATATTTT
CASSLTGTESSGNTIYF
>-|TRBJ2-7|TRBD1|TRBV4-3
TGCGCCAGCAGCCAGGGACAGGGGTACAACGAGCAGTACTTC
CASSQGQGYNEQYF
>few|TRBJ1-4|-|TRBV6-6
TGTGCCAGCAGGCCCACGGTTAGCGAAAAACTGTTTTTT
CASRPTVSEKLFF
>-|TRBJ1-2|TRBD1|TRBV9
TGTGCCAGCAGCGTAGGGCAGGGGGGCTACTACACCTTC
CASSVGQGGYYTF
>-|TRBJ2-7|-|TRBV27
TGTGCCAGCAGCCCGGCGGGGAAGCACGAGCAGTACTTC
CASSPAGKHEQYF
>-|TRBJ2-3|TRBD2|TRBV5-1
TGCGCCAGCAGCCAATTAGCGGGGGGGCGGGATACGCAGTATTTT
CASSQLAGGRDTQYF
>few|TRBJ1-2|TRBD1|TRBV5-6
TGTGCCAGCAGGTGGACAGGGACTGAGGGCTACACCTTC
CASRWTGTEGYTF
>-|TRBJ2-1|-|TRBV2
TGTGCCAGCAGCCCCGGGTTTTCCTATGAGCAGTTCTTC
CASSPGFSYEQFF
>-|TRBJ2-2|-|TRBV15
TGTGCCACCAGCAGAGATCTTGGGGCCAACACCGGGGAGCTGTTTTTT
CATSRDLGANTGELFF
>-|TRBJ2-7|TRBD1|TRBV4-2
TGTGCCAGAATATCAGGGGGTCTCCACGAGCAGTACTTC
CARISGGLHEQYF
>few|TRBJ2-7|-|TRBV5-1
TGCGCCAGCAGGCCCTTGACTGGGGCATCGTACGAGCAGTACTTC
CASRPLTGASYEQYF
>-|TRBJ2-3|TRBD2|TRBV19
TGTGCCAGTAGCTGGACTAGCGGCACAGATACGCAGTATTTT
CASSWTSGTDTQYF
>few|TRBJ2-5|-|TRBV5-1
TGCGCCAGCAGCAGCAAAGAGACCCAGTACTTC
CASSSKETQYF
>-|TRBJ1-1|-|TRBV4-1
TGCGCCAGCAGCCAAGATCCCCCCGTTGAAGCTTTCTTT
CASSQDPPVEAFF
>-|TRBJ1-1|-|TRBV11-2
TGTGCCAGCAGCTTAGAGGGGCTATTCAGCGTGGTGGCTATGAACACTGAAGCTTTCTTT
CASSLEGLFSVVAMNTEAFF
>-|TRBJ1-5|-|TRBV9
TGTGCCAGCAGCGTAGACGGGGTTAGCAATCAGCCCCAGCATTTT
CASSVDGVSNQPQHF
>-|TRBJ1-4|-|TRBV7-9
TGTGCCAGCAGCTTACCCGAGGGAGTATATGCAACTAATGAAAAACTGTTTTTT
CASSLPEGVYATNEKLFF
>once|TRBJ2-3|-|TRBV7-8
TGTGCCAGCAGCTTAGCGGGAGTAGCAAAAGATACGCAGTATTTT
CASSLAGVAKDTQYF
>-|TRBJ2-5|TRBD2|TRBV2
TGTGCCAGCAGTGAAGAGGTAGCGGGAGGAGAGACCCAGTACTTC
CASSEEVAGGETQYF
>-|TRBJ2-7|TRBD1|TRBV9
TGTGCCAGCAGCCAGGCTGGGACAGGGGGTCACGAGCAGTACTTC
CASSQAGTGGHEQYF
>-|TRBJ2-7|TRBD2|TRBV7-9
TGTGCCAGCAGCGCCCCCGGACTAGCGGGGGGCATCTACGAGCAGTACTTC
CASSAPGLAGGIYEQYF
>-|TRBJ2-7|-|TRBV9
TGTGCCAGCAGCGCACAGGATTCCTATTACGAGCAGTACTTC
CASSAQDSYYEQYF
>few|TRBJ2-2|TRBD1|TRBV4-2
TGTGCCAGCAGCCAGATCACAGGGGACGGGGAGCTGTTTTTT
CASSQITGDGELFF
>once|TRBJ1-5|-|TRBV9
TGTGCCAGCAGCGACCGGACTGATAGCAGCCCCCAGCATTTT
CASSDRTDSSPQHF
>-|TRBJ1-1|TRBD1|TRBV10-3
TGTGCCACCCTTAATGGGACAGGGGTAACTGAAGCTTTCTTT
CATLNGTGVTEAFF
>-|TRBJ2-7|-|TRBV10-3
TGTGCCATCAGGGCGGTTCAAGCACCCGAGCAGTACTTC
CAIRAVQAPEQYF